These 5 T cell receptor beta chains were all obtained from the same sample, sequenced in a study of OX40 agonist ivuxolimab in advanced cancers. The protocol was immunoSEQ multiplex PCR, while the TCRdb copy is restricted to in-frame clones and leaves out a portion. This sample carries tens of thousands of clones, 86% of them seen once, and the ten largest clones take roughly 12%. The sample here was CD4+ or CD8+ T cells sorted from blood, taken in a trial of the OX40 agonist ivuxolimab. These receptors all come from an adult with an advanced solid tumor such as melanoma, head and neck, liver or kidney cancer.

The chain employs TRBV2 and TRBJ1-5; no reliable D call. CDR3 size: 13 residues. The germline V gene has CDR1 SNHLY and CDR2 FYNNEI. V gave up 4 bases and J gave up 6 bases, with 10 bases separating them. CDR3 region: CASSGGFAQPQHF. Written as DNA, the CDR3 is TGTGCCAGCAGTGGAGGGTTTGCTCAGCCCCAGCATTTT.

The rearrangement uses TRBV27 and TRBJ1-2; 9 nucleotides agree with TRBD1. The germline V gene has CDR1 MNHEY and CDR2 SMNVEV (reference sequence). The CDR3 has 17 residues. The V and J ends lost 6 bases and 6 bases, in that order; junction bases with no gene match: 17. The CDR3, as DNA: TGTGCCAGCAGCCATCCCTTTTTGGGACAGGGACTAGATGGCTACACCTTC. As protein: CASSHPFLGQGLDGYTF.

The CDR3 DNA sequence: TGTGCCACCAGCGGGGGACAGGGCGAATCTAATGAAAAACTGTTTTTT. Translated: CATSGGQGESNEKLFF. The chain employs TRBV15 and TRBJ1-4, with TRBD1 matching 9 bases. The CDR3 contains 16 residues. J lost 3 bases, V lost 5 bases, and 7 bases had no gene match. Germline CDR1 is LNHNV and CDR2 is YYDKDF (reference sequence).

The gene calls are TRBV28 and TRBJ2-5, with no clear D. The germline V gene encodes CDR1 MDHEN and CDR2 SYDVKM. This CDR3 has 13 amino acids. The V gene lost 4 bases and the J gene lost 1 base, with 7 bases spanning the gap. CDR3 region: CASSWGGQETQYF. CDR3 DNA sequence: TGTGCCAGCAGTTGGGGTGGCCAAGAGACCCAGTACTTC. The full variable domain, completed using reference TRBV28 and TRBJ2-5, is DVKVTQSSRYLVKRTGEKVFLECVQDMDHENMFWYRQDPGLGLRLIYFSYDVKMKEKGDIPEGYSVSREKKERFSLILESASTNQTSMYLCASSWGGQETQYFGPGTRLLVL.

The chain combines TRBV19 with TRBJ2-6, with unresolved D. The V and J ends lost 6 bases and 2 bases respectively, with 8 bases between them. Germline loops: CDR1 LNHDA, CDR2 SQIVND (reference sequence). The CDR3 extends over 14 amino acids. DNA for the CDR3: TGTGCCAGTAGCGAGATCCCTGGGGCCAACGTCCTGACTTTC. It codes for CASSEIPGANVLTF.